This TCR beta chain was captured in a study of T cell clonotyping in hematopoietic cell transplantation. Findings and limits, study-wide: After transplant, recipient diversity fell while pathologically expanded clonotypes grew through day 180. Cells were unsorted, so CD4 and CD8 contributions were not separated. At the given depth, recipient repertoires were over 97% de novo clonotypes.

The data were produced by immunoSEQ multiplex PCR, yet TCRdb's version contains in-frame clones alone and is incomplete. The table lists 40,000 to 55,000 clones, 94% of them singletons. Germline V gene lookup returns CDR1 MGHRA and CDR2 YSYEKL. The CDR3 is 16 residues long. V lost 3 bases to trimming and J lost 2 bases, with 14 bases between them. As to this clone: Its cognate antigen is unknown.

The sequencing sample was made of peripheral blood mononuclear cells. The chain has TRBV4-1 and TRBJ1-3; D perhaps matches TRBD1 (5 bases). The sequence was obtained from a woman aged 45-60 years in good health. Some clones in this sample may be carry-over from other donors' samples. The chain's CDR3 is CASSHGARDAGNTIYF. CDR3 sequence (DNA): TGCGCCAGCAGCCATGGGGCCAGGGATGCTGGAAACACCATATATTTT.